The rows below give T cell receptor beta chains drawn from one sample of a study of blood T cell repertoires in COVID-19. Assay: immunoSEQ multiplex PCR; the TCRdb copy retains only in-frame clones and omits some. Of some 280,000 clones listed, 89% were seen once; the top ten hold approximately 12%. The specimen sequenced was peripheral blood. Receptors were obtained from a woman aged 60-70 years with acute or convalescent COVID-19. CDR3s include the opening cysteine and the closing phenylalanine or tryptophan. The D gene is left open where the match is weak. Only some rows state a clone size, as once, few, many or a class for expanded clones.

V	J	size	D	DNA	CDR3
TRBV4-3	TRBJ1-5	.	.	TGCGCCAGCAGCCAAGATCAGGGACAGCCCCAGCATTTT	CASSQDQGQPQHF
TRBV6-5	TRBJ2-3	.	TRBD1	TGTGCCAGCAGCACAGGGGGCCGGGACACAGATACGCAGTATTTT	CASSTGGRDTDTQYF
TRBV10-3	TRBJ1-4	few	.	TGTGCCATCAGTGAGGGTAAGACAGGCAATGAAAAACTGTTTTTT	CAISEGKTGNEKLFF
TRBV5-1	TRBJ2-1	.	.	TGCGCCAGCAGCTTCCAGCGGGTAGGGTATGATGAGCAGTTCTTC	CASSFQRVGYDEQFF
TRBV18	TRBJ1-2	.	TRBD1	TGTGCCAGCTCACCACAGGGACAGGCGGATAACTATGGCTACACCTTC	CASSPQGQADNYGYTF
TRBV29-1	TRBJ2-2	.	TRBD1	TGCAGCGCGATCAGGGGGACAGGGCTCCACGGGGAGCTGTTTTTT	CSAIRGTGLHGELFF
TRBV28	TRBJ2-7	.	.	TGTGCCAGCAGCACCGGACAGGGAGGGTGGTACGAGCAGTACTTC	CASSTGQGGWYEQYF
TRBV6-5	TRBJ2-7	.	.	TGTGCCAGCAGTTCGGGTAGGATCGGCGAGCAGTACTTC	CASSSGRIGEQYF
TRBV18	TRBJ1-2	.	TRBD1	TGTGCCAGCTCAGGCTTACAGGGGGCTGAAGGCTACACCTTC	CASSGLQGAEGYTF
TRBV11-3	TRBJ2-1	.	.	TGTGCCAGCAGCTTAGGGCTAGAGACTTACAATGAGCAGTTCTTC	CASSLGLETYNEQFF
TRBV2	TRBJ2-1	.	.	TGTGCCAGCAGTTCAAGACAGAACAATGAGCAGTTCTTC	CASSSRQNNEQFF
TRBV28	TRBJ2-5	.	.	TGTGCCAGCAGACAGGGCAAAGAGACCCAGTACTTC	CASRQGKETQYF
TRBV9	TRBJ2-3	once	TRBD2	TGTGCCAGCAGCGTAGTGGATAGCGGGAGCACAGATACGCAGTATTTT	CASSVVDSGSTDTQYF
TRBV27	TRBJ2-7	.	.	TGTGCCAGCAGCCGGAAGAGGGGGTCCAGCTCCTACGAGCAGTACTTC	CASSRKRGSSSYEQYF
TRBV19	TRBJ1-1	.	.	TGTGCCAGTAGTATAACAGCGAACACTGAAGCTTTCTTT	CASSITANTEAFF
TRBV7-6	TRBJ2-7	few	TRBD2	TGTGCCAGCAGCTCACTAGCGGGGGGCTACGAGCAGTACTTC	CASSSLAGGYEQYF
TRBV5-4	TRBJ2-1	.	TRBD1	TGTGCCAGCACCCCACCGGGCAGGGGGCTGAATGAGCAGTTCTTC	CASTPPGRGLNEQFF
TRBV7-3	TRBJ2-7	.	.	TGTGCCAGCAGCCAATCTCCAGGGGACGAGCAGTACTTC	CASSQSPGDEQYF
TRBV19	TRBJ2-1	.	TRBD2	TGTGCCAGTAGTCGTCGACTAGCGGGCTTCGCCTACAATGAGCAGTTCTTC	CASSRRLAGFAYNEQFF
TRBV28	TRBJ1-4	.	.	TGTGCCAGCAGTTCGCGGCATGAAAAACTGTTTTTT	CASSSRHEKLFF
TRBV7-6	TRBJ2-1	.	.	TGTGCCAGCAGCGCATCCAGGGCAGGGGGGCGAAATGAGCAGTTCTTC	CASSASRAGGRNEQFF
TRBV4-2	TRBJ1-5	.	.	TGTGCCAGCAGCCAAGATCACGGGCAGCCCCAGCATTTT	CASSQDHGQPQHF
TRBV18	TRBJ2-7	.	.	TGTGCCAGCTCACCACAGCTACAGGGTAACAACGAGCAGTACTTC	CASSPQLQGNNEQYF
TRBV10-3	TRBJ1-6	.	.	TGTGCCATCAGGCAGGGCGTCGGTAATTCACCCCTCCACTTT	CAIRQGVGNSPLHF
TRBV19	TRBJ1-4	.	.	TGTGCCAGTAGTACAGCCTTAGCAACTAATGAAAAACAGTTTTTT	CASSTALATNEKQFF
TRBV4-3	TRBJ1-1	.	.	TGCGCCAGCAGCCAAGATTACGGGAACACTGAAGCTTTCTTT	CASSQDYGNTEAFF
TRBV9	TRBJ1-1	.	.	TGTGCCAGCAGCGTTTTAGGGGAGAACACTGAAGCTTTCTTT	CASSVLGENTEAFF
TRBV9	TRBJ1-2	few	.	TGTGCCAGCAGCTCCCGAGGGGGGGCGGATGGCTACACCTTC	CASSSRGGADGYTF
TRBV28	TRBJ2-2	.	.	TGTGCCAGCACCCTCAACACCGGGGAGCTGTTTTTT	CASTLNTGELFF
TRBV27	TRBJ2-4	.	.	TGTGCCAGCAGTTTCCGCCGACAGGTAGCCAAAAACATTCAGTACTTC	CASSFRRQVAKNIQYF
TRBV14	TRBJ2-3	once	TRBD1	TGTGCCAGCAGCCAAGAAGAGGGGGCTCGGAAGGATACGCAGTATTTT	CASSQEEGARKDTQYF
TRBV3-1/TRBV3-2	TRBJ2-5	.	TRBD2	TGTGCCAGCAGCCAAGGCCCGGGGACTAGTGTGGCAGAGACCCAGTACTTC	CASSQGPGTSVAETQYF
TRBV4-3	TRBJ2-7	.	.	TGCGCCAGCAGCCAAGGAACAGGCCCTTCCTACGAGCAGTACTTC	CASSQGTGPSYEQYF
TRBV12-3/TRBV12-4	TRBJ2-1	.	.	TGTGCCAGCAGCCTCAGGTTTTGGAATGAGCAGTTCTTC	CASSLRFWNEQFF
TRBV7-3	TRBJ2-3	.	.	TGTGCCAGCAGCCGCACAGGGTCAGATACGCAGTATTTT	CASSRTGSDTQYF
TRBV9	TRBJ1-6	few	.	TGTGCCAGCACCTCAAACCCTAATAATTCACCCCTCCACTTT	CASTSNPNNSPLHF
TRBV28	TRBJ1-6	.	.	TGTGCCAGCACCCCGGTTGGTTCACCCCTCCACTTT	CASTPVGSPLHF
TRBV28	TRBJ1-2	.	.	TGTGCCAGCTCCCCACCGCGGGGGTATGGCTACACCTTC	CASSPPRGYGYTF
TRBV4-3	TRBJ1-4	.	TRBD1	TGCGCCAGCAGCCAAGGGACAGGGGACGTTACTAATGAAAAACTGTTTTTT	CASSQGTGDVTNEKLFF
TRBV11-2	TRBJ2-3	once	TRBD1	TGTGCCAGCAGCCCCAACGAAGGGGGCGGTCCGGCAGATACGCAGTATTTT	CASSPNEGGGPADTQYF
TRBV5-3	TRBJ1-2	once	.	TGTGCCAGAAGCCTGGAAGTTCGTCCGGGTTCAAAGAGAGGGTATGGCTACACCTTC	CARSLEVRPGSKRGYGYTF
TRBV5-4	TRBJ2-7	.	.	TGTGCCAGCAGCTTGGGGGGAGAAGTTTACCACGAGCAGTACTTC	CASSLGGEVYHEQYF
TRBV19	TRBJ2-3	.	TRBD2	TGTGCCAGTAGTCCGCTGGTGTTAGCGGGAGAATGGTTACTTGCGGATACGCAGTATTTT	CASSPLVLAGEWLLADTQYF